This T cell receptor beta chain was recovered during a study of T-cell memory formation after mild COVID-19. Broader study findings: Pre-infection memory held some responding clones, suggesting pre-existing cross-reactive T cells responded.

Each CDR3 protein gets one entry after TCRdb re-called the 5' RACE reads with MiXCR. The sample has approximately 440,000 distinct CDR3 sequences, about 19% seen once; the top ten hold roughly 8.4%. This clonotype occurred a few times. The antigen is unknown. V lost 6 bases to trimming and J lost 1 base; unmatched junction nucleotides: 6. In germline, CDR1 is DFQATT, CDR2 SNEGSKA (reference sequence). This CDR3 spans 15 amino acids. This clonotype was sampled from an adult woman who had mild COVID-19 (a few samples of this study predate the infection). Cell type and time point are not known. Sequencing was done on a sample of PBMCs or a T cell subset sorted from them (not recorded which). V usage is TRBV20-1 and J usage is TRBJ2-5, with 12 bases identical to TRBD2. The CDR3 protein is CSALGTSGPQETQYF. The CDR3 DNA reads as TGCAGTGCCCTCGGGACTAGCGGGCCCCAAGAGACCCAGTACTTC.